This T cell receptor beta chain emerged from a study of beta chain features in type 1 diabetes. Broader study findings: A possible short-template PCR bias applies equally to patients and controls.

Regarding this clone: Its antigen is unknown.

Looked up from germline, CDR1 is LGHNA and CDR2 is YNFKEQ. The length of the CDR3 is 14 residues. V was trimmed by 1 base and J by 1 base, leaving 8 bases between them. All of the sorted populations showed purity greater than 95%. Investigators reverse transcribed all isolated RNA, so they sequenced expressed TCRB transcripts. TCRdb keeps only in-frame clones here, not all; method: immunoSEQ multiplex PCR. The sample contains around 400,000 clones, 10% to 15% of which appear only once. Input material: naive CD4+ T cells from blood. The chain couples TRBV4-2 to TRBJ2-7, with D hard to call. This clonotype was sampled from a man between 18 and 29 years old in good health. CDR3 sequence (DNA): TGTGCCAGCAGCCAAGGACATCTGTCCTACGAGCAGTACTTC. Residues: CASSQGHLSYEQYF.